A selection of T cell receptor beta chains follows, all from one sample in a study of T cells after yellow fever vaccination. One entry per CDR3 protein, called by TCRdb with MiXCR from the 5' RACE reads. The sample shows a few hundred thousand distinct CDR3 sequences, roughly 6.2% of them seen only once. The sequences come from CD4+ T cells sorted from PBMCs, collected on the day of the yellow fever booster vaccination. These receptors were obtained from a man in his thirties or forties who received the YFV17D yellow fever vaccine. Both conserved end residues are part of each CDR3.

TRBV20-1	TRBJ1-2	CSARSDRANYGYTF
TRBV7-2	TRBJ2-7	CASSLDTGGPEQYF
TRBV10-3	TRBJ2-3	CAISESKEDTQYF
TRBV5-1	TRBJ2-7	CASSLRTGDEQYF
TRBV20-1	TRBJ2-6	CSARRTGSGANVLTF
TRBV12-3/TRBV12-4	TRBJ2-1	CASTPILAGEDEQFF
TRBV2	TRBJ1-5	CASSESPGRNQPQHF
TRBV5-1	TRBJ1-3	CASSLAQGATGNTIYF
TRBV18	TRBJ2-1	CASSGTSGSVSYNEQFF
TRBV29-1	TRBJ1-2	CSVDRHYGYTF
TRBV7-9	TRBJ2-2	CASTKRESTGELFF
TRBV4-2	TRBJ2-3	CASSQVRKSNPPDTQYF
TRBV30	TRBJ1-3	CAWRVNLRPSGNTIYF
TRBV12-3/TRBV12-4	TRBJ1-5	CASSPQGQPQHF
TRBV5-6	TRBJ1-1	CASSFAGTPTGAFF
TRBV6-1	TRBJ1-1	CASSVPGGTEAFF
TRBV18	TRBJ2-1	CASSLNSAYNEQFF
TRBV19	TRBJ1-5	CASKGPNQPQHF
TRBV10-3	TRBJ2-1	CAISERELANEQFF
TRBV6-1	TRBJ1-2	CASTSNYGYTF
TRBV4-1	TRBJ2-7	CASSQAGTVSYEQYF
TRBV20-1	TRBJ1-2	CSATGTGVYGYTF
TRBV5-1	TRBJ2-1	CASSLGPFSNEQFF
TRBV11-2	TRBJ2-5	CASSLPVARRGETQYF
TRBV2	TRBJ1-5	CASSGERTANQPQHF
TRBV18	TRBJ2-5	CASSPDRAETQYF
TRBV7-9	TRBJ2-7	CASSMRTSGNSEQYF
TRBV7-2	TRBJ1-2	CASSFSSASGYTF
TRBV20-1	TRBJ1-5	CSYRGSGNQPQHF
TRBV6-5	TRBJ2-2	CASSYTGGLVSGELFF
TRBV7-2	TRBJ2-7	CASSPDRGRREQYF
TRBV3-1	TRBJ2-1	CASSQEGSYNEQFF
TRBV11-2	TRBJ2-5	CASSWTRAREGRQETQYF
TRBV20-1	TRBJ1-1	CSASRTDSPGAFF
TRBV20-1	TRBJ2-7	CSAAATSGEYEQYF
TRBV20-1	TRBJ1-6	CSARDQSRAAFNSPLHF
TRBV19	TRBJ1-6	CASSLTGPDSPLHF
TRBV4-2	TRBJ2-1	CASSQEGTYSSYNEQFF
TRBV7-9	TRBJ2-3	CASTQGLDTQYF
TRBV7-3	TRBJ2-4	CASCPGQGYIQYF
TRBV6-6	TRBJ2-2	CASSYGAGELFF
TRBV18	TRBJ2-1	CASSQTGNSYNEQFF
TRBV7-9	TRBJ1-5	CASSLMAGVNQPQHF
TRBV7-9	TRBJ2-3	CASSPILRADTQYF
TRBV7-8	TRBJ2-3	CASSMTGMGTQYF
TRBV27	TRBJ2-7	CASSSIHYEQYF
TRBV6-5	TRBJ2-1	CASSSGQGNYNEQFF
TRBV20-1	TRBJ2-1	CCAPTGYWASGIEGEQFF
TRBV27	TRBJ1-6	CASSNRAGRKSPLHF
TRBV7-2	TRBJ2-7	CASSLEGVEQYF
TRBV20-1	TRBJ1-2	CSVPGLAGYTF
TRBV3-1	TRBJ2-3	CASSQDRGDTQYF
TRBV29-1	TRBJ1-5	CSVPGNNQPQHF
TRBV12-3/TRBV12-4	TRBJ1-6	CASSPRTNSPLHF
TRBV6-2/TRBV6-3	TRBJ1-6	CASSTRTGKNSPLHF